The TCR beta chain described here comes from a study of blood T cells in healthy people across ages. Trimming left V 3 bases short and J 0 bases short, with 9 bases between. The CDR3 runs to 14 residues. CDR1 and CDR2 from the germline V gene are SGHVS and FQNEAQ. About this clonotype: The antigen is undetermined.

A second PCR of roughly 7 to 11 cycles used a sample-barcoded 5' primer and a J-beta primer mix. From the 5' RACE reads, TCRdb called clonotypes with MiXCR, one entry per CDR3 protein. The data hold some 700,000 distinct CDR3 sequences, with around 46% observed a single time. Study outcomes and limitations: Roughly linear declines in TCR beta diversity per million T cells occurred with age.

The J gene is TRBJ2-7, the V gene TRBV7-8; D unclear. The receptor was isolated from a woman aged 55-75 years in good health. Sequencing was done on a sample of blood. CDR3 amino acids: CASSLSENSYEQYF. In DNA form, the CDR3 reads TGTGCCAGCAGCTTGTCGGAGAACTCCTACGAGCAGTACTTC.